The subject of this entry is one T cell receptor (beta chain). The target antigen is unknown. Clones were read by immunoSEQ multiplex PCR, and TCRdb kept only the in-frame ones, dropping some. Of roughly 60,000 clones listed, 90% to 95% are singletons. These data are taken from a study of cytomegalovirus exposure and HLA in healthy donors. Study as a whole: The same platform used for the roughly 600 first-cohort repertoires was also used for the 90 to 150 validation repertoires, as a later analysis reported.

Germline CDR1 is SGDLS and CDR2 is YYNGEE. Trimming pared 7 bases from V and 1 base from J, leaving 12 bases between. The CDR3 runs to 14 residues. Study conclusions and caveats: Cytomegalovirus association was listed for 164 TCR beta chains. Specificity of a few CMV-associated chains for CMV antigens was verified in vitro.

This sequence was found in a woman between 18 and 29 years old in good health and CMV-seronegative. Sample: PBMCs. The chain recombines TRBV9 with TRBJ1-5; D uncertain. In DNA, the CDR3 is TGTGCCAGCGGCGGAGGTACGAGCAATCAGCCCCAGCATTTT. It translates to CASGGGTSNQPQHF.